This entry describes one T cell receptor (beta chain). Its target is unknown. Only in-frame clones appear in the TCRdb table, and some are missing; sequencing was by immunoSEQ multiplex PCR. Counted here are some 15,000 clones, approximately 88% occurring once; the ten biggest clones make up around 3.4%. The CDR3 has 15 amino acids. V was trimmed by 1 base and J by 9 bases, leaving 18 bases between them. Germline CDR1 is SGHVS and CDR2 is FQNEAQ. This record belongs to a study of circulating and synovial CD4+ cells in juvenile arthritis. Study conclusions and caveats: CPL and bulk CD4 samples differed at least tenfold in T cell genomes.

Sequenced sample: CD4+ T cells from synovial fluid. This chain uses TRBV7-8 with TRBJ2-5; D possibly corresponds to TRBD2 (5 bases). This clonotype originated in a human patient with juvenile idiopathic arthritis. Some clones in this sample may be carry-over from other donors' samples. The CDR3 coding sequence is TGTGCCAGCAGCTTAGTGGCTAGCACCGTTCGGTCCCAGTACTTC. This gives the protein CASSLVASTVRSQYF.